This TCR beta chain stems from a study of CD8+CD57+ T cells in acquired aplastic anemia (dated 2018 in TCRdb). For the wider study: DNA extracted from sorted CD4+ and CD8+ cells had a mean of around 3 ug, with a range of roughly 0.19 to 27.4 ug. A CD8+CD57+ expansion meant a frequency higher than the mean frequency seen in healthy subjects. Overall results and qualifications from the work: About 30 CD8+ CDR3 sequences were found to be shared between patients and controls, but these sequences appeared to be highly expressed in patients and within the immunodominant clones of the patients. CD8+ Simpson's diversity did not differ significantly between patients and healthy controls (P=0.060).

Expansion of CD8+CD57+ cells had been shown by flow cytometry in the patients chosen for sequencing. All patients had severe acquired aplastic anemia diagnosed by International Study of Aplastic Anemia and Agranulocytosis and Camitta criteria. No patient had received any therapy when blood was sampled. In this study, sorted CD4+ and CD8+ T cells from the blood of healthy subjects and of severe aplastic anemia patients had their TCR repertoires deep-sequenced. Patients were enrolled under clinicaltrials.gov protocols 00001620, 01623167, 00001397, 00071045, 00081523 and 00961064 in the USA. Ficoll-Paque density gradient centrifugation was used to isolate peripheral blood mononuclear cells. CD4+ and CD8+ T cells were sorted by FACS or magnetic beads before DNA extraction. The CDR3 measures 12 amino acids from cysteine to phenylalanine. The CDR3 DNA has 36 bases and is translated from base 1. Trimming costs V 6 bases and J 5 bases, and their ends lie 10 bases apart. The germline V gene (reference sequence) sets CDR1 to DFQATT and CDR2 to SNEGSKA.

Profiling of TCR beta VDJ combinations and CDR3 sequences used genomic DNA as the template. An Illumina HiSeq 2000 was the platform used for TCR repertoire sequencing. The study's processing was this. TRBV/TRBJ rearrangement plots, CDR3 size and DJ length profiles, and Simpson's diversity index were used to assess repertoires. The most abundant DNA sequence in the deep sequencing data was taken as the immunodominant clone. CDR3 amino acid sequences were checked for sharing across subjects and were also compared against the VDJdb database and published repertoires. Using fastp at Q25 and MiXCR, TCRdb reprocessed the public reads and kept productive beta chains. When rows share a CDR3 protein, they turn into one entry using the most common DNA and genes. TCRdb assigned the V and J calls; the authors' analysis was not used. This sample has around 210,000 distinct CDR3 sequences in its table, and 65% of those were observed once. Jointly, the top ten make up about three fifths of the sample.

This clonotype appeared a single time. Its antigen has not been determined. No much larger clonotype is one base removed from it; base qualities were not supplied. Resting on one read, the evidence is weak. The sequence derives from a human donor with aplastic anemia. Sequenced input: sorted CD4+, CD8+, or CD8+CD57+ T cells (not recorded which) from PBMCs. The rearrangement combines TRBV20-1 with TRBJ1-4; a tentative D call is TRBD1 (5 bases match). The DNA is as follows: TGCAGTGCCGGACGGGGGAATGAAAAACTGTTTTTT. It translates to CSAGRGNEKLFF.